These T cell receptor beta chains were read from a single sample in a study of beta chain features in type 1 diabetes. Sequencing was performed with immunoSEQ multiplex PCR; in TCRdb, only in-frame clones are kept and a portion is missing. The sample lists hundreds of thousands of clones, over 13% occurring once. Sequencing was done on a sample of naive CD4+ T cells from blood. Receptors originate from a man between 18 and 29 years old with type 1 diabetes. The CDR3 runs from the conserved cysteine through the conserved F or W. Fields, in order: J gene, D gene, V gene, clone size, CDR3 protein, CDR3 DNA. A D gene is named only where the DNA matches it firmly. Only part of the rows carry a size: once, few, many, or a class if the clone is expanded.

>TRBJ1-2|.|TRBV30|.
CAWSPQQLRYGYTF
TGTGCCTGGAGTCCGCAACAGCTACGGTATGGCTACACCTTC
>TRBJ2-7|TRBD1|TRBV10-3|few
CAISRSEGQVGHEQYF
TGTGCCATCAGTAGGTCGGAGGGACAGGTTGGCCACGAGCAGTACTTC
>TRBJ1-2|.|TRBV6-5|.
CASSYMAQGYGYTF
TGTGCCAGCAGTTACATGGCCCAGGGCTATGGCTACACCTTC
>TRBJ2-4|.|TRBV11-2|.
CASISVRQFQNIQYF
TGTGCCAGCATTAGCGTTAGGCAGTTCCAAAACATTCAGTACTTC
>TRBJ1-1|.|TRBV27|few
CASSFQGLLDEAFF
TGTGCCAGCAGTTTTCAGGGTCTTCTGGACGAAGCTTTCTTT
>TRBJ1-1|.|TRBV4-2|few
CASSHSPGGGNTEAFF
TGTGCCAGCAGCCACAGTCCCGGGGGGGGCAACACTGAAGCTTTCTTT
>TRBJ1-2|.|TRBV5-6|.
CASNQEGYGYTF
TGTGCCAGCAACCAGGAGGGGTATGGCTACACCTTC
>TRBJ1-1|.|TRBV30|.
CAWSVYTEAFF
TGTGCCTGGAGTGTGTACACTGAAGCTTTCTTT
>TRBJ1-1|.|TRBV14|few
CASSLTKGSTEAFF
TGTGCCAGCAGCCTAACAAAAGGTAGCACTGAAGCTTTCTTT
>TRBJ2-2|.|TRBV10-3|few
CAISESKSTGSTGELFF
TGTGCCATCAGTGAGTCTAAGTCAACAGGGAGCACCGGGGAGCTGTTTTTT
>TRBJ1-1|.|TRBV5-1|.
CASSLGQENTEAFF
TGCGCCAGCAGCTTGGGACAGGAGAACACTGAAGCTTTCTTT
>TRBJ2-7|TRBD2|TRBV2|.
CASTAEGLAWEQYF
TGTGCCAGCACCGCCGAGGGACTAGCGTGGGAGCAGTACTTC
>TRBJ1-2|.|TRBV4-2|few
CASSRPPGREDGYTF
TGTGCCAGCAGCCGACCCCCGGGGAGGGAGGATGGCTACACCTTC
>TRBJ1-2|.|TRBV27|.
CASRTRGGYTF
TGTGCCAGCAGGACCCGCGGTGGCTACACCTTC
>TRBJ2-1|.|TRBV21-1|many
CASSQLAGGGDEQFF
TGTGCCAGCAGCCAACTAGCGGGAGGAGGCGATGAGCAGTTCTTC
>TRBJ2-5|.|TRBV10-3|.
CATRQAGEETQYF
TGTGCCACCCGGCAGGCAGGGGAAGAGACCCAGTACTTC
>TRBJ1-5|.|TRBV7-9|.
CASSPPGMEQPQHF
TGTGCCAGCAGCCCTCCGGGAATGGAGCAGCCCCAGCATTTT
>TRBJ2-7|.|TRBV18|.
CASSDYTGNEQYF
TGTGCCAGCTCAGATTATACAGGGAACGAGCAGTACTTC
>TRBJ2-7|.|TRBV4-1|.
CASSQALSGFSYEQYF
TGCGCCAGCAGCCAAGCCCTATCGGGGTTCTCCTACGAGCAGTACTTC
>TRBJ1-2|.|TRBV30|.
CAWKKQVHGYTF
TGTGCCTGGAAAAAGCAGGTTCATGGCTACACCTTC
>TRBJ1-5|.|TRBV7-9|.
CASSSFGAGNQPQHF
TGTGCCAGCAGCTCCTTCGGGGCGGGCAATCAGCCCCAGCATTTT
>TRBJ2-1|.|TRBV7-2|.
CASSLGSHEQFF
TGTGCCAGCAGCTTAGGGAGCCATGAGCAGTTCTTC
>TRBJ1-2|.|TRBV27|.
CASRRDMNYGYTF
TGTGCCAGCAGGAGAGACATGAACTATGGCTACACCTTC
>TRBJ2-5|TRBD1|TRBV29-1|.
CSVSTGAQETQYF
TGCAGCGTATCGACAGGGGCACAAGAGACCCAGTACTTC
>TRBJ1-2|.|TRBV5-6|few
CASSQTDTRRLYGYTF
TGTGCCAGCAGCCAGACGGACACTCGGAGACTTTATGGCTACACCTTC
>TRBJ1-1|.|TRBV29-1|.
CSASMGGGVVF
TGCAGCGCATCGATGGGGGGAGGGGTGGTCTTT
>TRBJ2-3|.|TRBV2|.
CASTGGPFNTQYF
TGTGCCAGCACCGGGGGCCCATTTAATACGCAGTATTTT
>TRBJ1-1|TRBD1|TRBV6-6|few
CASKAGQGAARAFF
TGTGCCAGCAAAGCGGGACAGGGGGCCGCTAGGGCTTTCTTT